The entry below describes one T cell receptor (beta chain). Clones were read by immunoSEQ multiplex PCR, and TCRdb kept only the in-frame ones, dropping some. The sample lists roughly 48,000 clones, 85% to 95% occurring once. This record belongs to a study of T cell changes during pregnancy in multiple sclerosis. V was clipped by 2 bases and J by 5 bases; unmatched bases: 8. The length of the CDR3 is 15 residues. The germline V gene encodes CDR1 SGDLS and CDR2 YYNGEE. The rearrangement joins TRBV9 to TRBJ2-5, with 8 positions matching TRBD1. This clonotype was obtained from a female donor in good health, enrolled as a control in a pregnancy study. This specimen was CD4+ T cells from peripheral blood mononuclear cells, taken in the second trimester of pregnancy. CDR3 sequence: CASSVLGQGEETQYF. CDR3 bases: TGTGCCAGCAGCGTCCTCGGACAGGGAGAGGAGACCCAGTACTTC.